This T cell receptor beta chain emerged from a study of T cells in localized non-small cell lung cancer. Findings of the study overall: Uninvolved adjacent lung showed higher T cell clonality than tumor.

Comments on this clone: Its antigen is as yet unknown.

Sequenced by immunoSEQ multiplex PCR; TCRdb stores in-frame clones only, minus some. The sample has 1,000 to 1,500 clones; 36% are singletons. Trimming cost V 6 bases and J 2 bases, with 14 bases left between them. The CDR3 has 14 residues. The rearrangement links TRBV6-7 to TRBJ2-7, with D perhaps matching TRBD2 (5 bases). TRBV6-7 is flagged as an ORF with uncertain function. The receptor was derived from a male donor older than 55 with stage II squamous cell lung carcinoma. Source: lung tumor tissue, taken before any cancer treatment. DNA of the CDR3: TGTGCCAGCAGGGGAATGGACGGGACCTACGAGCAGTACTTC. Residues: CASRGMDGTYEQYF.